Presented here are 23 T cell receptor beta chains from one specimen sequenced in a study of Ad26.COV2.S vaccination and SARS-CoV-2 variants (dated by TCRdb to 2020 to 2023). Libraries came from the immunoSEQ multiplex PCR assay. This immuneACCESS table, as held by TCRdb, lists in-frame sequences with V and J called but not all clones. Of the missing ones, under half trace to an unresolved V gene in checked studies; the others have no known cause. The sample yields some 480,000 clones; approximately 88% were counted once. Together, the top ten hold over 10% of the sample. Sample treatment or condition, as interpreted from the label and publication: roughly 18 received Ad26.COV2.S at low or high dose, single or two shots; about 5 received placebo; per-sample allocation not given. For vaccine and placebo recipients, the sequenced repertoires came from samples collected on day 63 after the first injection.

Here the sequenced sample was peripheral blood, taken in a trial of Ad26.COV2.S vaccine versus placebo. Receptor source: a person aged 18-60 years who received the Ad26.COV2.S COVID-19 vaccine or a placebo.

The genes are TRBV6-5 and TRBJ2-7; D gene ambiguous. Germline CDR1 and CDR2: MNHEY and SVGAGI. V was clipped by 5 bases and J by 0 bases, with 14 bases between them. This CDR3 is built from 15 residues. CDR3 residues: CASSNGRSSSYEQYF. The CDR3 DNA is TGTGCCAGCAGTAACGGACGATCCAGCTCCTACGAGCAGTACTTC.

V gene TRBV30 combines with J gene TRBJ2-2; TRBD1 aligns across 7 bases. The CDR3 runs 15 residues. Unmatched junction bases numbered 8, after V lost 0 bases and J lost 7 bases. CDR1 is GTSNPN, CDR2 SVGIG, per germline (reference sequence). The CDR3 loop reads CAWSVRQGGGGELFF. The CDR3 DNA follows: TGTGCCTGGAGTGTGAGACAGGGTGGTGGCGGGGAGCTGTTTTTT. The full variable domain, in which reference TRBV30 and TRBJ2-2 provide the parts outside the CDR3, is SQTIHQWPATLVQPVGSPLSLECTVEGTSNPNLYWYRQAAGRGLQLLFYSVGIGQISSEVPQNLSASRPQDRQFILSSKKLLLSDSGFYLCAWSVRQGGGGELFFGEGSRLTVL.

The chain combines TRBV25-1 with TRBJ2-7; unclear D gene. CDR1 MGHDK and CDR2 SYGVNS come from the germline V gene. V was shortened by 4 bases and J by 7 bases, with 8 bases between the two germline ends. The CDR3 consists of 11 residues. The CDR3 reads CASSVVGEQYF. DNA of the CDR3: TGTGCCAGCAGTGTAGTGGGGGAGCAGTACTTC.

Worth noting for this clone: The identical CDR3 is also encoded by other nucleotide sequences in the sample. This CDR3 reads CASSLAGQGSYEQYF. CDR3 coding DNA: TGTGCCAGCAGCTTAGCAGGACAGGGGAGCTACGAGCAGTACTTC. The gene calls are TRBV5-4 and TRBJ2-7; 9 positions match TRBD1. J was trimmed by 3 bases and V by 2 bases; bases with no gene match: 6. The germline V gene has CDR1 SGHNT and CDR2 YYREEE (reference sequence). The CDR3 has 15 amino acids. The full variable domain, its missing parts supplied by reference TRBV5-4 and TRBJ2-7, is ETGVTQSPTHLIKTRGQQVTLRCSSQSGHNTVSWYQQALGQGPQFIFQYYREEENGRGNFPPRFSGLQFPNYSSELNVNALELDDSALYLCASSLAGQGSYEQYFGPGTRLTVT.

This clone was picked up one time. The chain uses TRBV25-1 and TRBJ2-1; 9 nucleotides align to TRBD2. The CDR3 runs 15 residues. The V and J ends lost 2 bases and 9 bases, in that order; junction bases with no gene match: 8. The germline gives CDR1 MGHDK, CDR2 SYGVNS. The CDR3 sequence is CASSETSGFSGEQFF. CDR3 DNA: TGTGCCAGCAGTGAAACTAGCGGGTTTTCAGGTGAGCAGTTCTTC.

This chain joins TRBV13 and TRBJ2-3; TRBD2 is a possible D gene (5 bases). This CDR3 has 15 amino acids. Deletions cut 0 bases from V and 1 base from J, with 8 bases between. Germline loops: CDR1 PRHDT, CDR2 FYEKMQ (reference sequence). In DNA form, the CDR3 reads TGTGCCAGCAGCTTAGGGGAGAGGGGCACAGATACGCAGTATTTT. This sequence encodes CASSLGERGTDTQYF.

The chain combines TRBV19 with TRBJ2-2; the match to TRBD2 covers 15 bases. V was pared by 8 bases and J by 4 bases, with 8 bases of the junction left unmatched. The CDR3 loop spans 17 amino acids. Germline V gene data show CDR1 as LNHDA and CDR2 as SQIVND (reference sequence). The CDR3 region is CASVGLAGGPGTGELFF. The DNA for the CDR3 is TGTGCCAGTGTTGGACTAGCGGGAGGGCCGGGCACCGGGGAGCTGTTTTTT.

The rearrangement links TRBV14 to TRBJ2-1; D remains unclear. Trimming cost V 1 base and J 8 bases, with 15 bases left between them. This CDR3 is built from 15 residues. Germline CDR1 reads SGHDN; CDR2 reads FVKESK. The CDR3: CASSQGETLDYEQFF. The CDR3 nucleotides are TGTGCCAGCAGCCAAGGGGAAACATTAGACTATGAGCAGTTCTTC.

In DNA, the CDR3 is TGTGCCAGTAGTAAAGGGACAGTTCAAGAGACCCAGTACTTC. Translating it yields CASSKGTVQETQYF. The rearrangement joins TRBV19 to TRBJ2-5; 7 bases match TRBD1. V lost 4 bases and J lost 2; bases outside the gene matches: 4. CDR3 size: 14 residues. The V gene's germline CDR1 is LNHDA and CDR2 SQIVND (reference sequence).

The chain couples TRBV5-6 to TRBJ2-7; D might be TRBD1 (5 bases). This CDR3 contains 16 residues. V was shortened by 4 bases and J by 0 bases, with 17 bases between the two germline ends. From germline, CDR1 is SGHDT and CDR2 YYEEEE. For the CDR3, the DNA is TGTGCCAGCAGCACAATGACAGCGATCCTCTCCTACGAGCAGTACTTC. Translating it yields CASSTMTAILSYEQYF.

The chain couples TRBV7-8 to TRBJ2-7, with a possible D match to TRBD2 (6 bases). The CDR3 runs to 17 residues. Trimming took 3 bases from V and 4 from J, leaving 22 bases between them. The germline V gene has CDR1 SGHVS and CDR2 FQNEAQ. CDR3 protein: CASSFPGGLNKNYEQYF. DNA of the CDR3: TGTGCCAGCAGCTTTCCCGGGGGACTCAATAAAAATTACGAGCAGTACTTC.

This clone was detected only once. The sample holds other DNA sequences that translate to the same CDR3. The chain uses TRBV24-1 and TRBJ2-1; no clear D gene. The CDR3 length is 11 residues. The V and J ends lost 5 bases and 8 bases respectively, with 6 bases between them. Germline-derived CDR1 and CDR2 are KGHDR and SFDVKD. The DNA of the CDR3 is TGTGCCACCAGTGGAGGATATGAGCAGTTCTTC. The encoded protein is CATSGGYEQFF.

The count of this clone is one. CDR3 protein: CAWSAGGSFQFF. The CDR3 nucleotides are TGTGCCTGGAGTGCTGGCGGGAGTTTTCAGTTCTTC. The rearrangement uses TRBV30 and TRBJ2-1, with 7 bases matching TRBD2. V gave up 1 base and J gave up 13 bases; unmatched junction bases: 7. This CDR3 spans 12 amino acids. Germline V gives CDR1 GTSNPN, CDR2 SVGIG (reference sequence).

V usage is TRBV4-1 and J usage is TRBJ2-7; D might be TRBD2 (5 bases). Looked up from germline, CDR1 is MGHRA and CDR2 is YSYEKL. This CDR3 region has 15 residues. V lost 1 base to trimming and J lost 1 base, with 11 bases between them. This chain's CDR3 is CASSQGGLPSYEQYF. The CDR3 DNA sequence: TGCGCCAGCAGCCAAGGTGGACTGCCTTCCTACGAGCAGTACTTC.

The chain couples TRBV5-6 to TRBJ1-2, with D possibly being TRBD1 (6 bases). Trimming shortened V by 0 bases and J by 5 bases, and 8 bases separated the two germline ends. Germline lookup yields CDR1 SGHDT and CDR2 YYEEEE. This CDR3 has 13 amino acids. The CDR3 sequence: CASSLDRVYGYTF. For the CDR3, the DNA is TGTGCCAGCAGCTTGGACAGGGTTTATGGCTACACCTTC. The whole variable domain, remainder taken from reference TRBV5-6 and TRBJ1-2, is DAGVTQSPTHLIKTRGQQVTLRCSPKSGHDTVSWYQQALGQGPQFIFQYYEEEERQRGNFPDRFSGHQFPNYSSELNVNALLLGDSALYLCASSLDRVYGYTFGSGTRLTVV.

The CDR3 DNA reads as TGTGCCAGCAGTGATGGCGGACGCACAGATACGCAGTATTTT. It encodes CASSDGGRTDTQYF. J is TRBJ2-3 and V is TRBV27; D is unresolved. With 5 bases removed from V and 1 base from J, the gap between germline ends came to 10 bases. Germline assignment: CDR1 MNHEY and CDR2 SMNVEV (reference sequence). The CDR3 is 14 residues long.

The table lists this clone with a count of one. The CDR3 nucleotides are TGTGCCAGCAGTTACGGAGGGGACGGGGAGCTGTTTTTT. This translates into CASSYGGDGELFF. The chain employs TRBV6-5 and TRBJ2-2; TRBD2 might be the D (6 bases). Germline V gene lookup returns CDR1 MNHEY and CDR2 SVGAGI. Trimming stripped 2 bases from V and 7 bases from J, with 8 bases between. This CDR3 is 13 amino acids long.

This chain links TRBV6-2 or TRBV6-3 with TRBJ1-2, with unresolved D. The CDR3 has 14 residues. Germline lookup yields CDR1 MNHEY and CDR2 SVGEGT. V dropped 3 bases and J dropped 8 bases, with 16 bases sitting between them. CDR3 sequence reads: CASSYTPQNDGYTF. In DNA, the CDR3 is TGTGCCAGCAGTTATACACCCCAGAACGACGGCTACACCTTC.

This chain uses TRBV20-1 with TRBJ2-7; the D gene is possibly TRBD1 (6 bases). V lost 5 bases to trimming and J lost 3 bases, with 8 bases between them. The germline gives CDR1 DFQATT, CDR2 SNEGSKA (reference sequence). This CDR3 has 11 residues. CDR3 sequence (DNA): TGCAGTGCTCTGACAGGCTACGAGCAGTACTTC. Translation: CSALTGYEQYF.

In its sample, this clone was seen a few times. The chain couples TRBV2 to TRBJ2-3, with 7 bases identical to TRBD1. CDR1 is SNHLY and CDR2 is FYNNEI in the germline V gene. V lost 6 bases and J lost 2; bases outside the gene matches: 8. The CDR3 sequence is 15 residues long. Here the CDR3 reads CASSESGQNTDTQYF. The CDR3, as DNA: TGTGCCAGCAGCGAGTCGGGACAGAACACAGATACGCAGTATTTT.

J is TRBJ2-1 and V is TRBV15, with D perhaps TRBD1 (5 bases). There are 17 residues in the CDR3. V was pared by 0 bases and J by 3 bases, with 15 bases between. CDR1 is LNHNV and CDR2 is YYDKDF in the germline V gene (reference sequence). The CDR3 nucleotides read TGTGCCACCAGCAGAGATCTTGGGGCCAGGGTCTACAATGAGCAGTTCTTC. It translates to CATSRDLGARVYNEQFF.

With regard to this clone: The same CDR3 can be traced to other DNA sequences in this sample. The chain employs TRBV9 and TRBJ2-1; 9 nucleotides match TRBD2. The CDR3 is made up of 15 amino acids. V lost 2 bases and J lost 3; bases outside the gene matches: 3. Germline loops: CDR1 SGDLS, CDR2 YYNGEE. CDR3 region: CASSVGSGGYNEQFF. For the CDR3, the DNA is TGTGCCAGCAGCGTCGGTAGCGGGGGCTACAATGAGCAGTTCTTC.

This chain uses TRBV4-2 with TRBJ2-2; D gene ambiguous. Germline CDR1 reads LGHNA; CDR2 reads YNFKEQ. The length of the CDR3 is 13 residues. The V gene lost 7 bases and the J gene lost 6 bases, with 12 bases spanning the gap. The CDR3 nucleotides are TGTGCCAGCACCCCGGAGTATGCCGGGGAGCTGTTTTTT. Translating it yields CASTPEYAGELFF.